This T cell receptor beta chain was captured by sequencing in a study of PD-L1 blockade in urothelial cancer. The V gene's germline CDR1 is GTSNPN and CDR2 SVGIG (reference sequence). There are 14 residues in the CDR3. The V and J ends lost 3 bases and 2 bases, in that order; junction bases with no gene match: 6. The assay was immunoSEQ multiplex PCR, and TCRdb's table has in-frame clones only and misses some. The table records about 76,000 clones, approximately 90% of them present only once. Time point indicated: peripheral blood 6 weeks after treatment start. This TCR was sampled from a woman at least 80 years old with urothelial cancer. The material sequenced was PBMCs, taken around atezolizumab (anti-PD-L1) treatment. V usage is TRBV30 and J usage is TRBJ1-1, with 7 bases that match TRBD1. The CDR3 loop is CAWSGDRRNTEAFF. In DNA, the CDR3 is TGTGCCTGGAGCGGGGACAGACGTAACACTGAAGCTTTCTTT.